This entry is about one TCR beta chain. Treatment specified: 15 to 20 received Ad26.COV2.S at low or high dose, single or two shots; about five received placebo; per-sample allocation not given. Sampling occurred on day 63 after the first vaccine or placebo injection. Sequencing was performed with immunoSEQ multiplex PCR; in TCRdb, only in-frame clones are kept and a portion is missing. This table has about 380,000 clones, 83% appearing once. The entry originates in a study of Ad26.COV2.S vaccination and SARS-CoV-2 variants. V was shortened by 1 base and J by 3 bases, with 6 bases between the two germline ends. This CDR3 region has 13 residues. Germline values: CDR1 LNHNV, CDR2 YYDKDF (reference sequence).

The chain is built from TRBV15 and TRBJ1-2; D remains unclear. This receptor was identified in a person aged 18 to 65 who received the Ad26.COV2.S COVID-19 vaccine or a placebo. This sample comprised peripheral blood, obtained in a trial of Ad26.COV2.S vaccine versus placebo. CDR3 protein: CATSRGGYYGYTF. DNA of the CDR3: TGTGCCACCAGCAGAGGGGGATACTATGGCTACACCTTC.